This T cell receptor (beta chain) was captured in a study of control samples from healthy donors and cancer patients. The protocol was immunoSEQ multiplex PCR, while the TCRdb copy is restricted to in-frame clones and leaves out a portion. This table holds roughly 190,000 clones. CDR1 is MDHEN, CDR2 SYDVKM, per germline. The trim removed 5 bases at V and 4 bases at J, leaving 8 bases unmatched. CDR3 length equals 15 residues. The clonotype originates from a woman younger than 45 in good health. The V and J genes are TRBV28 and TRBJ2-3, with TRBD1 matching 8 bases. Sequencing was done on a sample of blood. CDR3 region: CASSPTGVGADTQYF. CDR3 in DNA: TGTGCCAGCAGTCCGACAGGGGTAGGGGCAGATACGCAGTATTTT. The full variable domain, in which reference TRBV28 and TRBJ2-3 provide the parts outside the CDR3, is DVKVTQSSRYLVKRTGEKVFLECVQDMDHENMFWYRQDPGLGLRLIYFSYDVKMKEKGDIPEGYSVSREKKERFSLILESASTNQTSMYLCASSPTGVGADTQYFGPGTRLTVL.